These T cell receptor beta chains were read from a single sample in a study of T cell clonotyping in hematopoietic cell transplantation. Produced via immunoSEQ multiplex PCR; TCRdb's table is partial and in-frame only. The sample includes 15,000 to 20,000 clones, approximately 85% seen only once; the top ten take approximately 4.5%. Sample: peripheral blood mononuclear cells. These receptors came from a woman between 40 and 50 years old in good health. Some clones in this sample may be carry-over from other donors' samples. CDR3s include the opening cysteine and the closing phenylalanine or tryptophan.

J gene: TRBJ2-7
CDR3 length: 15
V gene: TRBV21-1
CDR3 protein: CASSDRDRAYYEQYF

J gene: TRBJ2-5
CDR3 length: 15
V gene: TRBV27
CDR3 protein: CASSRDSFGRETQYF

J gene: TRBJ1-2
CDR3 length: 15
V gene: TRBV6-5
CDR3 protein: CASSIFSDREEGYTF

J gene: TRBJ1-1
CDR3 length: 15
V gene: TRBV25-1
CDR3 protein: CASSELGQGGTEAFF

J gene: TRBJ1-2
CDR3 length: 13
V gene: TRBV5-8
CDR3 protein: CASSSGTDYGYTF

J gene: TRBJ2-6
CDR3 length: 13
V gene: TRBV7-9
CDR3 protein: CASHGAGANVLTF

J gene: TRBJ2-7
CDR3 length: 16
V gene: TRBV30
CDR3 protein: CACSQGRGLGAYEQYF

J gene: TRBJ2-3
CDR3 length: 12
V gene: TRBV5-1
CDR3 protein: CASRPGTDTQYF

J gene: TRBJ2-7
CDR3 length: 14
V gene: TRBV19
CDR3 protein: CASSTGQGADEQYF

J gene: TRBJ2-1
CDR3 length: 16
V gene: TRBV9
CDR3 protein: CASSVEGRLADNEQFF

J gene: TRBJ2-3
CDR3 length: 17
V gene: TRBV7-2
CDR3 protein: CASSLLRLSSGTDTQYF

J gene: TRBJ2-7
CDR3 length: 14
V gene: TRBV7-8
CDR3 protein: CASSQLAGDYEQYF

J gene: TRBJ1-1
CDR3 length: 12
V gene: TRBV29-1
CDR3 protein: CSAVPGGTEAFF

J gene: TRBJ1-3
CDR3 length: 13
V gene: TRBV6-5
CDR3 protein: CASSYRVGNTIYF

J gene: TRBJ1-5
CDR3 length: 14
V gene: TRBV19
CDR3 protein: CASSNRDSNQPQHF

J gene: TRBJ1-4
CDR3 length: 16
V gene: TRBV11-1
CDR3 protein: CASSFGTAATNEKLFF

J gene: TRBJ1-3
CDR3 length: 13
V gene: TRBV19
CDR3 protein: CARGSQQRNTIYF

J gene: TRBJ2-3
CDR3 length: 14
V gene: TRBV7-9
CDR3 protein: CASSLLRGTDTQYF

J gene: TRBJ1-3
CDR3 length: 13
V gene: TRBV5-1
CDR3 protein: CASSRETGNTIYF

J gene: TRBJ1-2
CDR3 length: 14
V gene: TRBV5-1
CDR3 protein: CASSITTENYGYTF

J gene: TRBJ2-7
CDR3 length: 12
V gene: TRBV29-1
CDR3 protein: CSVEVRTREQYF

J gene: TRBJ1-6
CDR3 length: 15
V gene: TRBV30
CDR3 protein: CAFQEDRAYNSPLHF

J gene: TRBJ1-6
CDR3 length: 15
V gene: TRBV6-6
CDR3 protein: CASRAPGDVNSPLHF

J gene: TRBJ1-1
CDR3 length: 13
V gene: TRBV6-5
CDR3 protein: CASSPRRSTQAFF

J gene: TRBJ2-7
CDR3 length: 13
V gene: TRBV28
CDR3 protein: CASTQGAIHEQYF

J gene: TRBJ1-5
CDR3 length: 13
V gene: TRBV6-1
CDR3 protein: CASAISSNQPQHF

J gene: TRBJ1-2
CDR3 length: 12
V gene: TRBV10-3
CDR3 protein: CAISGTDYGYTF

J gene: TRBJ1-1
CDR3 length: 12
V gene: TRBV11-2
CDR3 protein: CASSLGGREAFF

J gene: TRBJ1-2
CDR3 length: 14
V gene: TRBV30
CDR3 protein: CAWSRTGDRYGYTF

J gene: TRBJ1-2
CDR3 length: 17
V gene: TRBV4-3
CDR3 protein: CASSQELGTRENYGYTF

J gene: TRBJ1-2
CDR3 length: 13
V gene: TRBV10-3
CDR3 protein: CATGDRPNYGYTF

J gene: TRBJ1-1
CDR3 length: 10
V gene: TRBV28
CDR3 protein: CASSSLEAFF

J gene: TRBJ2-2
CDR3 length: 14
V gene: TRBV7-2
CDR3 protein: CASSWGTRTGELFF

J gene: TRBJ1-2
CDR3 length: 15
V gene: TRBV6-5
CDR3 protein: CASSRARDREYGYTF

J gene: TRBJ2-2
CDR3 length: 14
V gene: TRBV7-3
CDR3 protein: CASRLGRDTGELFF

J gene: TRBJ1-1
CDR3 length: 12
V gene: TRBV10-3
CDR3 protein: CAISAVDGEAFF

J gene: TRBJ1-5
CDR3 length: 15
V gene: TRBV9
CDR3 protein: CASSVEGDVGQPQHF

J gene: TRBJ2-7
CDR3 length: 18
V gene: TRBV7-2
CDR3 protein: CASSLPRTSGRSSYEQYF

J gene: TRBJ2-5
CDR3 length: 14
V gene: TRBV28
CDR3 protein: CATSLGGTQETQYF

J gene: TRBJ1-4
CDR3 length: 14
V gene: TRBV19
CDR3 protein: CASKPRYTGEKLFF

J gene: TRBJ1-2
CDR3 length: 14
V gene: TRBV28
CDR3 protein: CAGRWTGTNYGYTF

J gene: TRBJ2-2
CDR3 length: 16
V gene: TRBV5-1
CDR3 protein: CASSFGGGALTGELFF

J gene: TRBJ2-5
CDR3 length: 16
V gene: TRBV4-1
CDR3 protein: CASSQVPAALQETQYF

J gene: TRBJ1-2
CDR3 length: 14
V gene: TRBV29-1
CDR3 protein: CSVTKTGANYGYTF

J gene: TRBJ2-5
CDR3 length: 12
V gene: TRBV29-1
CDR3 protein: CSVEASLETQYF

J gene: TRBJ2-2
CDR3 length: 15
V gene: TRBV7-2
CDR3 protein: CASSPDRGQFGELFF

J gene: TRBJ1-5
CDR3 length: 14
V gene: TRBV9
CDR3 protein: CASSVTGDNQPQHF

J gene: TRBJ1-5
CDR3 length: 15
V gene: TRBV27
CDR3 protein: CASSLSSTRMQPQHF

J gene: TRBJ1-2
CDR3 length: 13
V gene: TRBV2
CDR3 protein: CASNLDGIYGYTF

J gene: TRBJ2-7
CDR3 length: 13
V gene: TRBV6-1
CDR3 protein: CASTNSYGYEQYF

J gene: TRBJ2-7
CDR3 length: 14
V gene: TRBV6-1
CDR3 protein: CASKESTGSYEQYF